The clone carrying this T cell receptor beta chain was counted a few times. The antigen is undetermined. The data stem from a study of response to subunit inactivated influenza vaccine. General study results and limits: Few additional T cells are recruited per seasonal influenza vaccination, authors suggested.

TCRdb itself ran the RT-PCR reads through MiXCR, one entry per CDR3 protein. The table lists 450,000 to 600,000 distinct CDR3 sequences, roughly 8.2% of them singletons. Per germline, CDR1 SGHVS and CDR2 FNYEAQ. V shed 2 bases and J shed 10 bases, with 15 bases lying between them. This CDR3 comprises 15 residues. The source material was PBMCs from blood, sampled less than 25 months after vaccination. This clonotype was obtained from a man aged 50 to 75 who received an inactivated influenza vaccine. The chain links TRBV7-6 to TRBJ1-6, with TRBD1 as a possible D gene (5 bases). The CDR3 DNA reads as TGTGCCAGCAGCTTAATGGGCGAGCGGGACTCACCCCTCCACTTT. Translating gives CASSLMGERDSPLHF.